This TCR beta chain appears in the sequencing data of a study of lymphopenia after photon versus proton radiotherapy. Study-level findings and limits: Larger post-nadir TCR diversity loss correlated inversely with survival in deceased patients. Proton therapy kept repertoires fairly stable, unlike photons, which gained effector/memory cells.

In regard to this clone: The antigen is undetermined.

Clones were read by immunoSEQ multiplex PCR, and TCRdb kept only the in-frame ones, dropping some. The data hold about 160,000 clones, with 75% to 90% observed a single time. This CDR3 is built from 15 residues. Trimming took 4 bases from V and 4 from J; bases not matched to a gene: 7. CDR1 SGHDN and CDR2 FVKESK come from the germline V gene. Sequencing used peripheral blood, obtained from a patient treated with photon-based radiotherapy. The clonotype comes from a man aged 45-65 years with gastric cancer. This rearrangement joins TRBV14 to TRBJ2-7; 10 bases align to TRBD2. This CDR3 reads CASSPSGSGLYEQYF. The CDR3 bases are TGTGCCAGCAGCCCTAGCGGGAGTGGTTTATACGAGCAGTACTTC.